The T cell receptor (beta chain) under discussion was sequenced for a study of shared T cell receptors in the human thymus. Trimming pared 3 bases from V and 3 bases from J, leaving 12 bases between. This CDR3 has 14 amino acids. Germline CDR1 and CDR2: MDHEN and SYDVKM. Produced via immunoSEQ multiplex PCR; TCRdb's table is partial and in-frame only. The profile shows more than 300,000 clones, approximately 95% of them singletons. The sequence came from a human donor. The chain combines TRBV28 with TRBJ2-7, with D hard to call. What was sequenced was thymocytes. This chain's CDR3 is CASSFPQPFYEQYF. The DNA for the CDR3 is TGTGCCAGCAGTTTCCCCCAGCCCTTCTACGAGCAGTACTTC.